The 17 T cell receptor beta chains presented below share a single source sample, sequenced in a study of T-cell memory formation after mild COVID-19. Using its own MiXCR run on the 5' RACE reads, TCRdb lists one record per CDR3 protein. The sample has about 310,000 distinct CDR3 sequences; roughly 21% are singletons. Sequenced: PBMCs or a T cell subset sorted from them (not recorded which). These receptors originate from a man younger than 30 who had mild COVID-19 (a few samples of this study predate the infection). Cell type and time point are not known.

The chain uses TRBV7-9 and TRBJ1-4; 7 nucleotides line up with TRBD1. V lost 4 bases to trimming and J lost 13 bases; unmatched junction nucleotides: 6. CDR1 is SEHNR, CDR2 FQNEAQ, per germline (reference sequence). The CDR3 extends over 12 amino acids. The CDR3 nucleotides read TGTGCCAGCAGCTGGGACAGTACTCGACTGTTTTTT. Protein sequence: CASSWDSTRLFF.

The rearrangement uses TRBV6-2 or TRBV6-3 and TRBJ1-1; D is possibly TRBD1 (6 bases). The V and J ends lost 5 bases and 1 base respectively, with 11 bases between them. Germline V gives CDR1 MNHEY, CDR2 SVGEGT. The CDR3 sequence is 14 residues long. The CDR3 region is CASSQTQGNTEAFF. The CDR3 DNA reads TGTGCCAGCAGTCAGACACAGGGGAACACTGAAGCTTTCTTT.

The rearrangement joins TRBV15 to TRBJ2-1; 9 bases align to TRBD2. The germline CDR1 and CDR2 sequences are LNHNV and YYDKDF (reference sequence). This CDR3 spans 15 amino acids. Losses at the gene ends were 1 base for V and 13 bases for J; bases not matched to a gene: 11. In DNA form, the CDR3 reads TGTGCCACCAGCAGAGCCCTAGGCGGGGGGGCGTACCAGTTCTTC. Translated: CATSRALGGGAYQFF.

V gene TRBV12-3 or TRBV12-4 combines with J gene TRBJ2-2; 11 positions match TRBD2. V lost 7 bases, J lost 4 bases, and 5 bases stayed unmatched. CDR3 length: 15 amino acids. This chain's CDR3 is CASILAGGPTGELFF. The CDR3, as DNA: TGTGCCAGCATCCTAGCGGGGGGACCCACCGGGGAGCTGTTTTTT.

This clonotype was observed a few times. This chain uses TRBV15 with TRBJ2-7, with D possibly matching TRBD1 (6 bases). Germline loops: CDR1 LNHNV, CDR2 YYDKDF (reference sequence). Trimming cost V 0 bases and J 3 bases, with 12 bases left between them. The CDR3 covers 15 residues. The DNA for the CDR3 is TGTGCCACCAGCAGAGATACAGGGACGTACTACGAGCAGTACTTC. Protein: CATSRDTGTYYEQYF.

This CDR3 is CASSLTRSSYNEQFF. In DNA, the CDR3 is TGTGCCAGCAGCCTGACCAGGAGCTCCTACAATGAGCAGTTCTTC. J is TRBJ2-1 and V is TRBV5-4; D gene unclear. V was cut by 4 bases and J by 0 bases, with 11 bases left in between. Germline values: CDR1 SGHNT, CDR2 YYREEE (reference sequence). The CDR3 runs 15 residues.

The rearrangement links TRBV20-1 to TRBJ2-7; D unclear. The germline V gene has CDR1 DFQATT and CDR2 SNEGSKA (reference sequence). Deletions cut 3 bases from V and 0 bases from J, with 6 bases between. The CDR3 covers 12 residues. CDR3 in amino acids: CSASSDSYEQYF. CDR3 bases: TGCAGTGCTAGTTCAGACTCCTACGAGCAGTACTTC.

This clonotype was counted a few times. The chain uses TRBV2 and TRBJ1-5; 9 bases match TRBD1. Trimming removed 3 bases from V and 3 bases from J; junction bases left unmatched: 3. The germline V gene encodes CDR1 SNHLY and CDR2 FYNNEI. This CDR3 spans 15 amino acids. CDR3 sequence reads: CASSERDRVNQPQHF. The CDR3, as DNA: TGTGCCAGCAGTGAGAGGGACAGGGTCAATCAGCCCCAGCATTTT.

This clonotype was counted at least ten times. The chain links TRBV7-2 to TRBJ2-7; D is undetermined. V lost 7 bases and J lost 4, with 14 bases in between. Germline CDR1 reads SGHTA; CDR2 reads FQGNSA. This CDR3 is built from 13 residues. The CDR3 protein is CASTPGIGYEQYF. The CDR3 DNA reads TGTGCCAGCACCCCGGGCATAGGGTACGAGCAGTACTTC.

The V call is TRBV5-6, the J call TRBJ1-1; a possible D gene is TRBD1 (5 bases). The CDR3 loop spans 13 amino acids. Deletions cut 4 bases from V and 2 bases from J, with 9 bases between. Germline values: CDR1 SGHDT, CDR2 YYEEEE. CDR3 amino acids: CASSAGPNTEAFF. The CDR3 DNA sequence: TGTGCCAGCAGCGCGGGACCTAACACTGAAGCTTTCTTT.

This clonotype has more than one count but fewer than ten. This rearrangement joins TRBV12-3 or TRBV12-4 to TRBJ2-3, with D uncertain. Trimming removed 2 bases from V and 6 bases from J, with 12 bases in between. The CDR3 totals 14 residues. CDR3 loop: CASSLTTVADTQYF. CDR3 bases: TGTGCCAGCAGTTTAACGACGGTAGCCGATACGCAGTATTTT.

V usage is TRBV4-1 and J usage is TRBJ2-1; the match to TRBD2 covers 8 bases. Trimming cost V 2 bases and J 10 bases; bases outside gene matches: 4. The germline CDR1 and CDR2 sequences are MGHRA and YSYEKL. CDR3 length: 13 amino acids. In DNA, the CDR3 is TGCGCCAGCAGCCAACTTAGCGGGGACGAGCAGTTCTTC. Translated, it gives CASSQLSGDEQFF.

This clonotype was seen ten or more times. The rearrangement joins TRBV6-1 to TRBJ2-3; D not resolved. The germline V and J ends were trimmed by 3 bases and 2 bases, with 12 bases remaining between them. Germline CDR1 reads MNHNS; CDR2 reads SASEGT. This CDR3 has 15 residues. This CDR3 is CASSDGQAHTDTQYF. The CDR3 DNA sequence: TGTGCCAGCAGTGACGGGCAGGCCCACACAGATACGCAGTATTTT.

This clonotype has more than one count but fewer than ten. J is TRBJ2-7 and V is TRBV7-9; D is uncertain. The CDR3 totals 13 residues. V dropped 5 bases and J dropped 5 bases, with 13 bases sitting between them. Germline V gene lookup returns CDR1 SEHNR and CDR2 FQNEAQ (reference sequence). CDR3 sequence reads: CASSQDGLHEQYV. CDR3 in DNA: TGTGCCAGCAGCCAGGACGGTTTGCACGAGCAGTACGTC.

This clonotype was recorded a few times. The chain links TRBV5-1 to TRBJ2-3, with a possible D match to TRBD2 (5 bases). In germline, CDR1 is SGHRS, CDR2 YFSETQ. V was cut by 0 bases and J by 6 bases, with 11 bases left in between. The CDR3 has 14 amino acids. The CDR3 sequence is CASSLDPGGDTQYF. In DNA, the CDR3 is TGCGCCAGCAGCTTGGACCCCGGCGGGGATACGCAGTATTTT.

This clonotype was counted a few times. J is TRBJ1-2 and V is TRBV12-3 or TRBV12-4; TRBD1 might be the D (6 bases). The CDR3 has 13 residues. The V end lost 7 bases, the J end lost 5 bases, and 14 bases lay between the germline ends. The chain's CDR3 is CASTRGHGYGYTF. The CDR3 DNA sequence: TGTGCCAGCACTAGGGGACACGGATATGGCTACACCTTC.

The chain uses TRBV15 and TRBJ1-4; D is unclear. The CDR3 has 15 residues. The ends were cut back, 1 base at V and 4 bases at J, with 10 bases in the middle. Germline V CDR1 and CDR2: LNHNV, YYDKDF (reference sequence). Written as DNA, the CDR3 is TGTGCCACCAGCAGAGTAACAGACTTTAATGAAAAACTGTTTTTT. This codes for CATSRVTDFNEKLFF. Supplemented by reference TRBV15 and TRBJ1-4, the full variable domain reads DAMVIQNPRYQVTQFGKPVTLSCSQTLNHNVMYWYQQKSSQAPKLLFHYYDKDFNNEADTPDNFQSRRPNTSFCFLDIRSPGLGDTAMYLCATSRVTDFNEKLFFGSGTQLSVL.